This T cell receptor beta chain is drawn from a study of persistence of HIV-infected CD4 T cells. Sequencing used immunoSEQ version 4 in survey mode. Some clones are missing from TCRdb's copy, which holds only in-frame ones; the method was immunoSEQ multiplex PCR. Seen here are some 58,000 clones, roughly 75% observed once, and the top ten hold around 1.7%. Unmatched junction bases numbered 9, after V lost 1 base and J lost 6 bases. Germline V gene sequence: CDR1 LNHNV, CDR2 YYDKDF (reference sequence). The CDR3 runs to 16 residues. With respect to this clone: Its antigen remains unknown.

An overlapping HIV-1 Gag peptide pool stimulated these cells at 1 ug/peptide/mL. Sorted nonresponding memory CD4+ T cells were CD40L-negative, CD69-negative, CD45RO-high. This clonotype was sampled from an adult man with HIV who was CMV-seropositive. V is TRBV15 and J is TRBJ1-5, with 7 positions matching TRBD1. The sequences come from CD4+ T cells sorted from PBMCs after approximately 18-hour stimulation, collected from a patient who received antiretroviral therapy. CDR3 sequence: CATSRGWGTESQPQHF. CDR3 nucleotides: TGTGCCACCAGCAGAGGGTGGGGGACAGAAAGTCAGCCCCAGCATTTT. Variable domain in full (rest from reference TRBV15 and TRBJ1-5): DAMVIQNPRYQVTQFGKPVTLSCSQTLNHNVMYWYQQKSSQAPKLLFHYYDKDFNNEADTPDNFQSRRPNTSFCFLDIRSPGLGDTAMYLCATSRGWGTESQPQHFGDGTRLSIL.